Shown below are 16 T cell receptor beta chains from a single sample sequenced in a study of blood T cells in healthy people across ages. The authors ran a second PCR of roughly 6 to 12 cycles using a sample-barcoded 5' primer and a J-beta primer mix. TCRdb independently ran MiXCR on the 5' RACE reads; one entry per CDR3 protein. The sample records about 1.1 million distinct CDR3 sequences, roughly two fifths being singletons. The sample taken for sequencing was blood. The receptors shown here come from a man between 18 and 35 years old in good health.

This clonotype was counted between two and nine times. The rearrangement joins TRBV5-1 to TRBJ2-3; D uncertain. V dropped 1 base and J dropped 4 bases, with 7 bases sitting between them. The CDR3 has 13 amino acids. CDR1 SGHRS and CDR2 YFSETQ come from the germline V gene. The CDR3 region is CASSLMAADTQYF. DNA for the CDR3: TGCGCCAGCAGCTTGATGGCGGCAGATACGCAGTATTTT.

In its sample, this clonotype was seen a few times. This sequence joins TRBV4-3 and TRBJ1-1; 9 bases are shared with TRBD1. The CDR3 has 16 residues. In germline, CDR1 is LGHNA, CDR2 YSLEER. Trimming cost V 3 bases and J 2 bases; bases outside gene matches: 7. CDR3 DNA sequence: TGCGCCAGCAGCCAGGCATTTACAGGGGGCAACACTGAAGCTTTCTTT. This codes for CASSQAFTGGNTEAFF.

This clonotype was detected only a few times. The chain recombines TRBV12-3 or TRBV12-4 with TRBJ1-1, with D possibly being TRBD1 (5 bases). V lost 3 bases, J lost 1 base, and 9 bases lay in between. CDR3 length: 14 residues. Here the CDR3 DNA reads TGTGCCAGCAGTTTCCAGGGACCGAACACTGAAGCTTTCTTT. Its translation is CASSFQGPNTEAFF.

This clonotype showed up just a few times. The chain has TRBV5-6 and TRBJ1-4; possibly TRBD1 for D (6 bases). The CDR3 extends over 14 amino acids. Germline values: CDR1 SGHDT, CDR2 YYEEEE. The V gene lost 4 bases and the J gene lost 8 bases, with 15 bases spanning the gap. CDR3 in DNA: TGTGCCAGCAGCCCTCCAGGGGCGAGGGAAAAACTGTTTTTT. It specifies CASSPPGAREKLFF. Looking up the rest from reference TRBV5-6 and TRBJ1-4 gives the full variable domain: DAGVTQSPTHLIKTRGQQVTLRCSPKSGHDTVSWYQQALGQGPQFIFQYYEEEERQRGNFPDRFSGHQFPNYSSELNVNALLLGDSALYLCASSPPGAREKLFFGSGTQLSVL.

This chain connects TRBV7-3 to TRBJ2-1, with D uncertain. The CDR3 length is 17 residues. Germline CDR1 reads SGHTA; CDR2 reads FQGTGA. V dropped 5 bases and J dropped 3 bases, with 20 bases sitting between them. CDR3 in amino acids: CASSPQQGSLLYNEQFF. In nucleotides, the CDR3 is TGTGCCAGCAGCCCCCAACAAGGTTCTTTACTCTACAATGAGCAGTTCTTC.

This clonotype was seen a few times. The J gene is TRBJ2-5, the V gene TRBV6-1, with TRBD2 as a possible D gene (5 bases). CDR1 MNHNS and CDR2 SASEGT come from the germline V gene. Trimming cost V 6 bases and J 11 bases, with 13 bases left between them. CDR3 length equals 11 residues. CDR3 amino acids: CASREELEQYF. CDR3 DNA sequence: TGTGCCAGCAGGGAGGAACTTGAGCAGTACTTC.

The genes are TRBV12-3 or TRBV12-4 and TRBJ1-1; D might be TRBD1 (5 bases). V gave up 3 bases and J gave up 7 bases, with 12 bases separating them. The CDR3 is made up of 13 amino acids. DNA for the CDR3: TGTGCCAGCAGTTTCGGGACGGACCTTGAAGCTTTCTTT. This codes for CASSFGTDLEAFF.

This clonotype was recorded at least ten times. The DNA for the CDR3 is TGCGCCAGCAGCTTTAATGCAGGGGGACGGCAAGAGACCCAGTACTTC. Amino acids: CASSFNAGGRQETQYF. The gene calls are TRBV5-1 and TRBJ2-5; 7 bases fit TRBD1. Germline V gives CDR1 SGHRS, CDR2 YFSETQ. The CDR3 has 16 residues. V lost 2 bases and J lost 2; bases outside the gene matches: 9.

At least ten counts were recorded for this clonotype. The chain uses TRBV14 and TRBJ2-3; D not certain. Per the germline V gene, CDR1 is SGHDN and CDR2 is FVKESK. The ends were cut back, 5 bases at V and 3 bases at J, with 9 bases in the middle. The CDR3 contains 13 residues. The DNA for the CDR3 is TGTGCCAGCAGCGGTGTGGGGACAGATACGCAGTATTTT. This encodes CASSGVGTDTQYF.

A word on this clonotype: This may be a read error: a much more frequent sequence differs by one nucleotide. The CDR3 DNA reads as TGTGCCAGCAGCTTTAAAGGGGGTAGGTTGTGCCCTTCCTACAATGAGCAGTTCTTC. It specifies CASSFKGGRLCPSYNEQFF. The V and J genes are TRBV7-3 and TRBJ2-1; weak D call: TRBD1 (6 bases). V lost 3 bases, J lost 1 base, and 22 bases lay in between. Germline V gene lookup returns CDR1 SGHTA and CDR2 FQGTGA. This CDR3 region has 19 residues. Based on the CDR3 plus reference TRBV7-3 and TRBJ2-1, the full variable domain is GAGVSQTPSNKVTEKGKYVELRCDPISGHTALYWYRQSLGQGPEFLIYFQGTGAADDSGLPNDRFFAVRPEGSVSTLKIQRTERGDSAVYLCASSFKGGRLCPSYNEQFFGPGTRLTVL.

This clonotype was counted between two and nine times. The genes are TRBV4-2 and TRBJ1-6, with 11 positions matching TRBD1. CDR3 size: 17 residues. Germline assignment: CDR1 LGHNA and CDR2 YNFKEQ. Trimming removed 3 bases from V and 7 bases from J; junction bases left unmatched: 8. DNA for the CDR3: TGTGCCAGCAGCCATCGTACCCGGGACAGGGGGAATTCACCCCTCCACTTT. This translates into CASSHRTRDRGNSPLHF.

This clonotype showed up many times. This CDR3 is CASSHETNYEQYF. Written as DNA, the CDR3 is TGCGCCAGCAGCCATGAAACAAATTACGAGCAGTACTTC. The gene calls are TRBV4-3 and TRBJ2-7; no clear D gene. Germline V gene data show CDR1 as LGHNA and CDR2 as YSLEER. CDR3 length: 13 amino acids. The V end was cut by 3 bases, the J end by 4 bases, with 10 bases between.

The gene calls are TRBV11-1 and TRBJ2-7, with 10 bases aligning to TRBD1. The CDR3 extends over 12 amino acids. The V segment lost 4 bases and the J segment 7 bases; nucleotides outside the gene matches: 1. Germline loops: CDR1 SGHAT, CDR2 FQDESV (reference sequence). CDR3 nucleotides: TGTGCCAGCAGCTCGGACAGGGGGGAGCAGTACTTC. This translates into CASSSDRGEQYF.

This clonotype was counted ten times or more. This rearrangement joins TRBV27 to TRBJ1-6, with unresolved D. The ends were cut back, 2 bases at V and 14 bases at J, with 16 bases in the middle. The CDR3 contains 14 residues. The V gene's germline CDR1 is MNHEY and CDR2 SMNVEV (reference sequence). The CDR3 reads CASSLSPDLRSLHF. CDR3 nucleotide sequence: TGTGCCAGCAGTTTAAGTCCGGACCTCAGATCCCTCCACTTT.

V usage is TRBV10-3 and J usage is TRBJ1-4; D not resolved. Germline V gene lookup returns CDR1 ENHRY and CDR2 SYGVKD. The CDR3 is 12 residues long. Trimming stripped 3 bases from V and 11 bases from J, with 10 bases between. CDR3 nucleotides: TGTGCCATCAGTGACACCCCGGGGAAACTGTTTTTT. Translating gives CAISDTPGKLFF.

The CDR3 region has the DNA TGTGCCAGCAGCGTACAGGACAGGGGGCGGTCAGATACGCAGTATTTT. This sequence encodes CASSVQDRGRSDTQYF. The chain couples TRBV9 to TRBJ2-3, with 11 nucleotides matching TRBD1. The CDR3 totals 16 residues. Germline V lookup: CDR1 SGDLS, CDR2 YYNGEE. V gave up 1 base and J gave up 4 bases; unmatched junction bases: 5. The full variable domain, rest sourced from reference TRBV9 and TRBJ2-3, is DSGVTQTPKHLITATGQRVTLRCSPRSGDLSVYWYQQSLDQGLQFLIQYYNGEERAKGNILERFSAQQFPDLHSELNLSSLELGDSALYFCASSVQDRGRSDTQYFGPGTRLTVL.